A single sample is the source of the 2 T cell receptor beta chains below, sequenced in a study of identical twins. From the 5' RACE reads, TCRdb called clonotypes with MiXCR, one entry per CDR3 protein. The repertoire consists of 640,000 or so distinct CDR3 sequences, with approximately 6% occurring once and the leading ten covering around 2%. Source material: naive T cells sorted from blood. Source of these receptors: a young man in good health.

This clonotype has more than one count but fewer than ten. The chain links TRBV20-1 to TRBJ2-7; D remains ambiguous. V lost 6 bases and J 3 bases, leaving 15 bases between the germline ends. This CDR3 is 13 amino acids long. Germline V lookup: CDR1 DFQATT, CDR2 SNEGSKA (reference sequence). The CDR3 sequence: CSATKGILYEQYF. The CDR3 DNA follows: TGCAGTGCCACGAAGGGTATCCTCTACGAGCAGTACTTC.

The chain carries TRBV7-2 and TRBJ1-5; D is undetermined. There are 13 residues in the CDR3. CDR1 and CDR2 from the germline V gene are SGHTA and FQGNSA. Trimming stripped 5 bases from V and 4 bases from J, with 9 bases between. The CDR3 bases are TGTGCCAGCAGCCGATACAGTAATCAGCCCCAGCATTTT. It is translated as CASSRYSNQPQHF.